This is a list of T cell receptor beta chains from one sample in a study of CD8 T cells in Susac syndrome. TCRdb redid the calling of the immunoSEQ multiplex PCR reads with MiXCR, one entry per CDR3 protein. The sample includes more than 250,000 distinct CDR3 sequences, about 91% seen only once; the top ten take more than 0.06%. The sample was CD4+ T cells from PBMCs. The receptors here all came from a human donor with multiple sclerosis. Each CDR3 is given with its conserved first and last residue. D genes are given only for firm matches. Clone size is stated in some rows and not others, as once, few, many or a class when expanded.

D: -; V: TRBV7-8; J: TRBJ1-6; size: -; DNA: TGTGCCAGCAGCTTAACCGACAGTCGATCGTCACCCCTCCACTTT; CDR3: CASSLTDSRSSPLHF
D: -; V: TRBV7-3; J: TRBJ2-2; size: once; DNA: TGTGCCAGCAGCTTTTCAGGAACGGCCGGGGAGCTGTTTTTT; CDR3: CASSFSGTAGELFF
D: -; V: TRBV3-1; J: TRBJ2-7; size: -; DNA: TGTGCCAGCAGTTGGGCGACAGGTGGCGGGGAGCAGTACTTC; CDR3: CASSWATGGGEQYF
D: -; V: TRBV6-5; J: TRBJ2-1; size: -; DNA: TGTGCCAGCAGTTACCAGATGGGATTC; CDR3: CASSYQMGF
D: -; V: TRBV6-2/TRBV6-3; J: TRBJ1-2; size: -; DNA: TGTGCCAGCAGTTACGTCGGGACTCTGGAGGGCTACACCTTC; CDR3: CASSYVGTLEGYTF
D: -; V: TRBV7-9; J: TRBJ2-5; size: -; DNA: TGTGCCAGCAGCCCGGGATCTAGCGTACGGGAGACCCAGTACTTC; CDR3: CASSPGSSVRETQYF
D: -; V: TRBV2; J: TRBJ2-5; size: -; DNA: TGTGCCAGATCGTTGGCCGCCGGCCCCGGCGGTCAAGAGACCCAGTACTTC; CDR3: CARSLAAGPGGQETQYF
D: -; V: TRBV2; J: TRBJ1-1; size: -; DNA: TGTGCCAGCAGTGAGGATAAGACAGACATGAACACTGAAGCTTTCTTT; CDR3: CASSEDKTDMNTEAFF
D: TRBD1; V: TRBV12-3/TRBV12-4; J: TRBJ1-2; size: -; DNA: TGTGCCAGCAGTTTAATGGGACAGGGTGATGGCTACACCTTC; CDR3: CASSLMGQGDGYTF
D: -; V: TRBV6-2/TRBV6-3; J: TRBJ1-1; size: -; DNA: TGTGCCAGCAGTTATTGGGGCACTGAAGCTTTCTTT; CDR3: CASSYWGTEAFF
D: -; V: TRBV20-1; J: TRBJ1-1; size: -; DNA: TGCAGTGCTGACAAGGGGACTGAAGCTTTCTTT; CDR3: CSADKGTEAFF
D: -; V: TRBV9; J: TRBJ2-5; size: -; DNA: TGTGCCAGCAGCGTTTCACCCCAACTGATTGAGACCCAGTACTTC; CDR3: CASSVSPQLIETQYF
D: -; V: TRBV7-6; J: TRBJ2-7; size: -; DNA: TGTGCCAGCAGCCGGACGGGGAGCTCCTACGAGCAGTACTTC; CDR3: CASSRTGSSYEQYF
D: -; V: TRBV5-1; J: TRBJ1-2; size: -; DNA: TGCGCCAGCAGCTTGGCACAAGGCCATGGCTACACCTTC; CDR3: CASSLAQGHGYTF
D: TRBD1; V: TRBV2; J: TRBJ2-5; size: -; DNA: TGTGCCAGCACCGGACAGGGGGTCCCTCGGGAGACCCAGTACTTC; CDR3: CASTGQGVPRETQYF
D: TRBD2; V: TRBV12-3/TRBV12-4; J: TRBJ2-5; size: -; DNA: TGTGCCAGCAGTTTTTCTAGCGGGGAACAAGAGACCCAGTACTTC; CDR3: CASSFSSGEQETQYF
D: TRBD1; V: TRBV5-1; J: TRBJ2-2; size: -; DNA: TGCGCCAGCAGTTTTAACAGGGGCGCGAACACCGGGGAGCTGTTTTTT; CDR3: CASSFNRGANTGELFF
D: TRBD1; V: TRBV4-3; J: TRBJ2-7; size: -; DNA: TGCGCCAGCAGGCGGGACAGGGGAAGTTCCTACGAGCAGTACTTC; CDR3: CASRRDRGSSYEQYF
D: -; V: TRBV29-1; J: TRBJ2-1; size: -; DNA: TGCAGCACCCTACTAGCCGGAGGGAACAATGAGCAGTTCTTC; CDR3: CSTLLAGGNNEQFF
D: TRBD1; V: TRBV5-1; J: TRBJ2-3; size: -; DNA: TGCGCCAGCAGCGTCGAGGGCCGAACAGGGGTTAGGACAGATACGCAGTATTTT; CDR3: CASSVEGRTGVRTDTQYF
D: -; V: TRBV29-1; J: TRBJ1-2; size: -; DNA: TGCAGCGTTGTAACGCGCCCGACGACCAGCTTGGGCTACACCTTC; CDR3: CSVVTRPTTSLGYTF
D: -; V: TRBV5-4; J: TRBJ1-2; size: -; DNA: TGTGCCAGCAGCTTGGCCGTGGGGTACTATGGCTACACCTTC; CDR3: CASSLAVGYYGYTF
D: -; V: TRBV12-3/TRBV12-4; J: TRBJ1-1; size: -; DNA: TGTGCCAGCAGGAGGCCAGGGACGCACACTGAAGCTTTCTTT; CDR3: CASRRPGTHTEAFF
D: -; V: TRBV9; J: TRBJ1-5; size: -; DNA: TGTGCCAGCAGCGTCGGAGGGGGGCGGCAGCCCCAGCATTTT; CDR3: CASSVGGGRQPQHF
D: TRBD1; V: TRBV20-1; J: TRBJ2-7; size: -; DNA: TGCAGTGCTACGGGGGCAGGGGGCACCTACGAGCAGTACTTC; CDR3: CSATGAGGTYEQYF
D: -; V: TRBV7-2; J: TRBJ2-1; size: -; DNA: TGTGCCAGCAGCTTAGAGGGGAGGGGGGGCAATGAGCAGTTCTTC; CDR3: CASSLEGRGGNEQFF
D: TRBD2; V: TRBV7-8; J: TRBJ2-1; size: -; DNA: TGTGCCAGCAGCCCGAGCGGGGGGCCTCGCAATGAGCAGTTCTTC; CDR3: CASSPSGGPRNEQFF
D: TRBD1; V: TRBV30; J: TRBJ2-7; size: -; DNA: TGTGCCTGGCGAGTCCAAACCGGGACAGCCTTATCCTACGAGCAGTACTTC; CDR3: CAWRVQTGTALSYEQYF
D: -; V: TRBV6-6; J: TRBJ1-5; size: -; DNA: TGTGCCAGCAGTTACAGCTTTGGGGAGCCCCAGCATTTT; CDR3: CASSYSFGEPQHF
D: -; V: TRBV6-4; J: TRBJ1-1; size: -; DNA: TGTGCCAGCAGTGACAGCAGGGTCTCTGAAGCTTTCTTT; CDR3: CASSDSRVSEAFF
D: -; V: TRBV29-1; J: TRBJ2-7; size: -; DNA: TGCAGCGTAGCATGGGGGTCGGACGAGCAGTACTTC; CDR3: CSVAWGSDEQYF
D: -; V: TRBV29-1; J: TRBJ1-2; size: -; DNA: TGCAGCGTTGAGGGAGATGTTAGGGCAGTCTATGGCTACACCTTC; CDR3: CSVEGDVRAVYGYTF
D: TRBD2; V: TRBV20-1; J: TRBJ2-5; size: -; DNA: TGCAGTGCTAGGACTAGCGGGGAAGAGACCCAGTACTTC; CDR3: CSARTSGEETQYF
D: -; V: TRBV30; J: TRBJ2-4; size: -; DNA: TGTGCCTGGAGTTCCCCGGGGGTAGACATTCAGTACTTC; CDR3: CAWSSPGVDIQYF
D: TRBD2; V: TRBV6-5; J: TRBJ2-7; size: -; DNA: TGTGCCAGCAGTTACTCGGGACTAGGGGCCTACGAGCAGTACTTC; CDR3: CASSYSGLGAYEQYF
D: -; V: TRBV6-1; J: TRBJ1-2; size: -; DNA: TGTGCCAGCAGTTCGAAGAATTATGGCTACACCTTC; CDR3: CASSSKNYGYTF
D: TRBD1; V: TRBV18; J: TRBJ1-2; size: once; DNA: TGTGCCAGCTCACGCACAGGGGAAGACGGCTACACCTTC; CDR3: CASSRTGEDGYTF
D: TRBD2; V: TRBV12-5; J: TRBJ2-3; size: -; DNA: TGTGCTAGTGGTTTGGTACTTGCGGGAGTGGTTACAGATACGCAGTATTTT; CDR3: CASGLVLAGVVTDTQYF
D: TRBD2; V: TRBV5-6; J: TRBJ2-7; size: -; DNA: TGTGCCAGCAGTTCACCGGGACTAGCGTACCCGTCCTACGAGCAGTACTTC; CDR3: CASSSPGLAYPSYEQYF
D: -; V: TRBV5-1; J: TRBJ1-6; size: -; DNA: TGCGCCAGCAGCCACGGAACGGATAATTCACCCCTCCACTTT; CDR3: CASSHGTDNSPLHF
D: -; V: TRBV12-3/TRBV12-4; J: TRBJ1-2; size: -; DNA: TGTGCCAGCAGTTCTACGTCCCCTGGCTACACCTTC; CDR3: CASSSTSPGYTF